The 23 T cell receptor beta chains given below trace back to one sample, sequenced in a study of metastatic and nonmetastatic thyroid tumors. TCRdb re-analyzed the PCR reads through MiXCR. The repertoire consists of 20,000 to 25,000 clones, with around 20% occurring once and the leading ten covering under 30%. Thyroid surgery took place with no prior treatment in any patient. The sequencing input was blood. All receptors come from a female donor with papillary thyroid cancer or a benign thyroid nodule (not recorded which). Some clones in this sample may be carry-over from other donors' samples.

This clone is medium-sized in the sample. The V gene is TRBV12-3 or TRBV12-4, the J gene TRBJ2-1; TRBD2 might be the D (6 bases). V lost 7 bases and J 7 bases, leaving 17 bases between the germline ends. The CDR3 totals 14 residues. Written as DNA, the CDR3 is TGTGCCAGCACCCGACTCCTTCGGGGGAATGAGCAGTTCTTC. Its protein is CASTRLLRGNEQFF.

This clone was picked up a small number of times. The chain carries TRBV6-1 and TRBJ1-6, with D uncertain. The CDR3 length is 13 residues. Germline lookup yields CDR1 MNHNS and CDR2 SASEGT. The V end was cut by 6 bases, the J end by 7 bases, with 10 bases between. Here the CDR3 reads CASSVAWNSPLHF. In DNA, the CDR3 is TGTGCCAGCAGCGTCGCGTGGAATTCACCCCTCCACTTT.

This clone was counted many times. This chain connects TRBV18 to TRBJ1-3; D uncertain. Germline V gene data show CDR1 as KGHSH and CDR2 as LQKENI. This CDR3 spans 16 amino acids. V was trimmed by 4 bases and J by 2 bases, leaving 15 bases between them. The CDR3 reads CASSRGVGEPGNTIYF. The CDR3 coding sequence is TGTGCCAGCTCACGAGGCGTTGGGGAGCCTGGAAACACCATATATTTT.

This clone was picked up many times. The rearrangement uses TRBV9 and TRBJ2-5, with D unclear. The CDR3 loop spans 15 amino acids. The germline CDR1 and CDR2 sequences are SGDLS and YYNGEE. V was trimmed by 1 base and J by 9 bases, leaving 19 bases between them. The CDR3, as DNA: TGTGCCAGCAGCGTATCAGTCAGCCCTAGAGACGCCCAGTACTTC. The encoded protein is CASSVSVSPRDAQYF. The full variable domain, in which reference TRBV9 and TRBJ2-5 provide the parts outside the CDR3, is DSGVTQTPKHLITATGQRVTLRCSPRSGDLSVYWYQQSLDQGLQFLIQYYNGEERAKGNILERFSAQQFPDLHSELNLSSLELGDSALYFCASSVSVSPRDAQYFGPGTRLLVL.

In this sample, this clone is medium-sized (0.01 to 0.1%). The chain combines TRBV28 with TRBJ1-2; TRBD1 might be the D (5 bases). The V end was cut by 2 bases, the J end by 2 bases, with 6 bases between. Germline assignment: CDR1 MDHEN and CDR2 SYDVKM. The CDR3 loop spans 13 amino acids. The CDR3 nucleotides read TGTGCCAGCAGTTTAGACAGAAACTATGGCTACACCTTC. This encodes CASSLDRNYGYTF.

Many counts were recorded for this clone. CDR3 sequence reads: CASSPGGAATYGYTF. For the CDR3, the DNA is TGTGCCAGCAGCCCGGGAGGGGCAGCTACTTATGGCTACACCTTC. V is TRBV9 and J is TRBJ1-2, with a weak D call TRBD1 (5 bases). The CDR3 sequence is 15 residues long. The V gene's germline CDR1 is SGDLS and CDR2 YYNGEE. Trimming shortened V by 4 bases and J by 5 bases, and 18 bases separated the two germline ends.

This clone was seen many times. V gene TRBV20-1 combines with J gene TRBJ2-5, with TRBD2 identical over 11 bases. Germline loops: CDR1 DFQATT, CDR2 SNEGSKA (reference sequence). This CDR3 has 13 amino acids. J gave up 4 bases and V 7 bases, and 5 bases lay outside the gene matches. CDR3 coding DNA: TGCAGTGTTGGCGGGACTAGCGGAGAGACCCAGTACTTC. It specifies CSVGGTSGETQYF.

This clone was counted a few times. The chain recombines TRBV28 with TRBJ1-2; unclear D gene. The CDR3 loop spans 14 amino acids. Between the trimmed V and J ends, which lost 3 bases and 6 bases, there was a span of 14 bases. Germline values: CDR1 MDHEN, CDR2 SYDVKM. The CDR3 nucleotides read TGTGCCAGCAGTTTGACGGTCCTTAAGCATGGCTACACCTTC. Protein: CASSLTVLKHGYTF.

The sample holds many counts of this clone. In nucleotides, the CDR3 is TGCGCCAGCAGCCCGGACGGGACCTACGAGCAGTACTTC. This sequence encodes CASSPDGTYEQYF. The chain carries TRBV5-1 and TRBJ2-7, with D tentatively TRBD2 (5 bases). The germline V gene has CDR1 SGHRS and CDR2 YFSETQ. Deletions cut 4 bases from V and 2 bases from J, with 10 bases between. CDR3 length equals 13 residues.

The J gene is TRBJ2-4, the V gene TRBV20-1; 10 bases match TRBD2. In germline, CDR1 is DFQATT, CDR2 SNEGSKA (reference sequence). This CDR3 has 16 residues. V lost 3 bases to trimming and J lost 0 bases; unmatched junction nucleotides: 5. CDR3 residues: CSASPLAGGAKNIQYF. As DNA, the CDR3 is TGCAGTGCTAGTCCCTTAGCGGGAGGAGCCAAAAACATTCAGTACTTC.

This clone appeared many times. A much larger clone sits a single nucleotide away, making a read error possible. The V call is TRBV2, the J call TRBJ2-2, with D possibly being TRBD1 or TRBD2 (5 bases each). Trimming removed 8 bases from V and 6 bases from J, with 13 bases in between. The CDR3 sequence is 13 residues long. Germline lookup yields CDR1 SNHLY and CDR2 FYNNEI. CDR3 nucleotides: TGTGCCAGCTCGACTCGGGGCGCCGGGGAGCTGTTTTTT. Translated: CASSTRGAGELFF.

There are many counts of this clone. The V and J genes are TRBV10-2 and TRBJ1-5; D is unclear. This CDR3 has 14 amino acids. Germline CDR1 WSHSY, CDR2 SAAADI. Trimming removed 2 bases from V and 6 bases from J, with 11 bases in between. CDR3 coding DNA: TGCGCCAGCAGTGAGCGGCCGGATCTTCAGCCCCAGCATTTT. Its translation is CASSERPDLQPQHF.

This clone was observed at least ten times. The V gene is TRBV20-1, the J gene TRBJ2-7, with D possibly being TRBD2 (6 bases). CDR1 DFQATT and CDR2 SNEGSKA come from the germline V gene (reference sequence). The CDR3 loop spans 14 amino acids. The V and J ends lost 4 bases and 3 bases respectively, with 16 bases between them. For the CDR3, the DNA is TGCAGTGCTAAAGCCCCCGGGGGTTTCTACGAGCAGTACTTC. It codes for CSAKAPGGFYEQYF.

This clone has at least ten counts. The CDR3 nucleotides are TGTGCCAGCAGGGACGGACTAGCGGGAGTTACAGATACGCAGTATTTT. Its translation: CASRDGLAGVTDTQYF. The chain links TRBV2 to TRBJ2-3; TRBD2 matches 13 bases. The CDR3 is made up of 16 amino acids. Germline V gives CDR1 SNHLY, CDR2 FYNNEI. V lost 6 bases, J lost 3 bases, and 6 bases stayed unmatched.

This clone was picked up many times. The V call is TRBV11-2, the J call TRBJ2-2, with 7 nucleotides matching TRBD1. Germline CDR1 SGHAT, CDR2 FQNNGV. This CDR3 comprises 15 residues. The V and J ends lost 5 bases and 3 bases, in that order; junction bases with no gene match: 6. Written as DNA, the CDR3 is TGTGCCAGCAGCCCAGGGACAGCCTACACCGGGGAGCTGTTTTTT. This sequence encodes CASSPGTAYTGELFF.

This clone appeared many times. CDR3 sequence (DNA): TGCAGCGTTCCCCGGGGACAGGGAGGGGGCTACACCTTC. It encodes CSVPRGQGGGYTF. V is TRBV29-1 and J is TRBJ1-2, with 9 positions matching TRBD1. Germline CDR1 SQVTM, CDR2 ANQGSEA. This CDR3 has 13 residues. The ends lost 5 bases at V and 8 bases at J; junction bases unmatched: 9.

This clone was observed once. This rearrangement joins TRBV11-2 to TRBJ2-3; 7 nucleotides line up with TRBD2. Germline values: CDR1 SGHAT, CDR2 FQNNGV. The length of the CDR3 is 16 residues. Trimming cost V 5 bases and J 5 bases; bases outside gene matches: 13. The chain's CDR3 is CASSPRNSGSEDTQYF. The CDR3 DNA follows: TGTGCCAGCAGCCCGCGGAATAGCGGGTCGGAAGATACGCAGTATTTT.

This clone qualifies as medium-sized. The CDR3 sequence: CASSYPHQVPKGEQYF. CDR3 DNA: TGTGCCAGCAGTTACCCTCATCAGGTCCCCAAGGGGGAGCAGTACTTC. This rearrangement joins TRBV6-2 or TRBV6-3 to TRBJ2-7, with D perhaps TRBD1 (5 bases). The V and J ends lost 2 bases and 7 bases respectively, with 21 bases between them. CDR1 and CDR2 (germline): MNHEY, SVGEGT. The CDR3 has 16 residues.

The table lists this clone with many counts. The DNA for the CDR3 is TGCGCCAGCAGCCAAGTGGCAGGGGGATCGATGACAGATACGCAGTATTTT. Its translation: CASSQVAGGSMTDTQYF. This chain links TRBV4-3 with TRBJ2-3; 7 bases fit TRBD1. Germline assignment: CDR1 LGHNA and CDR2 YSLEER. With V trimmed by 1 base and J by 3 bases, 10 bases remained unmatched. The CDR3 runs to 17 residues.

This clone was counted between two and nine times. J is TRBJ1-6 and V is TRBV6-4; D might be TRBD1 (5 bases). Germline-derived CDR1 and CDR2 are MRHNA and SNTAGT. This CDR3 has 13 residues. V was pared by 7 bases and J by 9 bases, with 13 bases between. CDR3 sequence: CASTPGGVSPLHF. The CDR3, as DNA: TGTGCCAGCACCCCTGGAGGGGTTTCACCCCTCCACTTT.

V is TRBV6-6 and J is TRBJ2-1; tentative D call: TRBD1 (6 bases). Trimming stripped 0 bases from V and 0 bases from J, with 12 bases between. The germline V gene has CDR1 MNHNY and CDR2 SVGAGI (reference sequence). The CDR3 length is 17 residues. Written as DNA, the CDR3 is TGTGCCAGCAGTTACTCGGGGGCAGCGAGCTCCTACAATGAGCAGTTCTTC. Protein product: CASSYSGAASSYNEQFF.

The chain combines TRBV4-2 with TRBJ2-3; the D gene could be TRBD1 or TRBD2 (5 bases each). CDR3 length: 13 residues. Germline V gives CDR1 LGHNA, CDR2 YNFKEQ. Trimming pared 1 base from V and 8 bases from J, leaving 10 bases between. The CDR3 spells CASSQGGEGTQYF. CDR3 in DNA: TGTGCCAGCAGCCAAGGGGGCGAGGGTACGCAGTATTTT.

This sequence joins TRBV7-2 and TRBJ1-3; no clear D gene. The V gene's germline CDR1 is SGHTA and CDR2 FQGNSA. CDR3 length: 15 residues. With 5 bases removed from V and 0 bases from J, the gap between germline ends came to 11 bases. CDR3 nucleotides: TGTGCCAGCAGCGTAATTGGGAGCTCTGGAAACACCATATATTTT. Translating it yields CASSVIGSSGNTIYF.